This T cell receptor beta chain was identified during a study of CD8 T cells in ankylosing spondylitis. The CDR3 is made up of 14 amino acids. Trimming removed 3 bases at V and 3 bases at J, with 15 bases between. Germline V gene lookup returns CDR1 DFQATT and CDR2 SNEGSKA (reference sequence). This clonotype appeared many times. The antigen remains undetermined. Findings of the study overall: Prior work had noted some motif variants in reactive arthritis blood and synovial fluid. With a CD8+ phenotype, disease-linked clones were relatively rare in peripheral blood. Made up of under ten highly homologous variants, a TCR beta motif appeared characteristic of ankylosing spondylitis blood.

MiXCR was run by TCRdb on the 5' RACE reads, yielding one entry per CDR3 protein. The sample consists of about 160,000 distinct CDR3 sequences, about a sixth of them appearing once. The sequencing input was blood, either unsorted or a sorted T cell fraction (not recorded which). This sequence joins TRBV20-1 and TRBJ2-7; D tentatively reads TRBD1 or TRBD2 (5 bases each). The receptor comes from a male donor with ankylosing spondylitis or in good health (not recorded which). Here the CDR3 reads CSASGTEGDYEQYF. In nucleotides, the CDR3 is TGCAGTGCTAGTGGGACCGAGGGCGACTACGAGCAGTACTTC.